These T cell receptor beta chains were read from a single sample in a study of CD8 T cells in ankylosing spondylitis. TCRdb ran MiXCR on the 5' RACE reads and lists one entry per CDR3 protein. In the table there are about 220,000 distinct CDR3 sequences, around 20% of which are singletons. Sequences were obtained from blood, either unsorted or a sorted T cell fraction (not recorded which). The receptors here all came from a male donor with ankylosing spondylitis. CDR3s include the opening cysteine and the closing phenylalanine or tryptophan. Fields, in order: clone size, CDR3 length, D gene, V gene, J gene, CDR3 DNA, CDR3 protein. A D gene is named only where the DNA matches it firmly. Clone size is given for some rows only: seen once, a few or many times, or a class if the clone is expanded.

>.|14|TRBD1|TRBV4-3|TRBJ1-2
TGCGCCAGCAGCCCCGGACAGGGGTTCGGGGGCTACACCTTC
CASSPGQGFGGYTF
>many|13|.|TRBV7-9|TRBJ1-1
TGTGCCAGCAGTTCCGACCCGTCGGCTGAAGCTTTCTTT
CASSSDPSAEAFF
>.|14|.|TRBV25-1|TRBJ1-5
TGTGCCAGCAGCGCTCGCGCAGACCATCAGCCCCAGCATTTT
CASSARADHQPQHF
>.|16|.|TRBV6-4|TRBJ2-1
TGTGCCAGCACCCAAAGGGACTCACTCCCCGGGCATGAGCAGTTCTTC
CASTQRDSLPGHEQFF
>few|13|.|TRBV20-1|TRBJ2-1
TGCAGTGCTAAGGACTACCTCTCCAATGAGCAGTTCTTC
CSAKDYLSNEQFF
>.|18|TRBD2|TRBV15|TRBJ2-1
TGTGCCACCAGCAGAGAGTCCTCGCTAGCGGGAGGAACAAATGAGCAGTTCTTC
CATSRESSLAGGTNEQFF
>few|17|.|TRBV10-3|TRBJ1-5
TGTGCCATCAGTGACCCACAGGGACCCTATAGCAATCAGCCCCAGCATTTT
CAISDPQGPYSNQPQHF
>few|15|.|TRBV12-3/TRBV12-4|TRBJ1-2
TGTGCCAGCAGCATGGGACGCTGGGATCTCTATGGCTACACCTTC
CASSMGRWDLYGYTF
>few|15|TRBD2|TRBV20-1|TRBJ2-7
TGCAGTGCTCCACTAGCGGGAGGCCCCACCTACGAGCAGTACTTC
CSAPLAGGPTYEQYF
>few|15|.|TRBV10-3|TRBJ2-1
TGTGCCATCAATCACGGGGGTTGGTCCTACAATGAGCAGTTCTTC
CAINHGGWSYNEQFF
>.|16|TRBD2|TRBV19|TRBJ2-1
TGTGCCAGTAGTGAGCCGGGACTAGCGGGACGAAAGGAGCAGTTCTTC
CASSEPGLAGRKEQFF
>.|11|.|TRBV19|TRBJ1-1
TGTGCCAGTAGGGGTTATTTCCAAGCTTTCTTT
CASRGYFQAFF
>few|17|TRBD2|TRBV4-1|TRBJ2-3
TGCGCCAGCAGCCGAGGACTGGGCGGGAGTTTCACAGATACGCAGTATTTT
CASSRGLGGSFTDTQYF
>.|16|TRBD1|TRBV5-8|TRBJ1-2
TGTGCCAGCAGCTTTCCTCCAGCCAGGGGGAACTATGGCTACACCTTC
CASSFPPARGNYGYTF
>few|14|TRBD2|TRBV15|TRBJ2-1
TGTGCCACCAGCAAACGGGGGGGTGGGAATGAGCAGTTCTTC
CATSKRGGGNEQFF
>few|13|.|TRBV5-1|TRBJ2-1
TGCGCCAGCAGCCCCGGGACTGGCAATGAGCAGTTCTTC
CASSPGTGNEQFF
>.|14|TRBD1|TRBV29-1|TRBJ2-3
TGCAGCGTCCCAGGACAGGCGTACACAGATACGCAGTATTTT
CSVPGQAYTDTQYF
>many|15|.|TRBV12-3/TRBV12-4|TRBJ1-2
TGTGCCAGCAGTTTAGGGGCCGCGGGGCCCTATGGCTACACCTTC
CASSLGAAGPYGYTF
>few|11|.|TRBV29-1|TRBJ1-2
TGCAGCGTTGTCGTCGATGGTGGCTACACCTTC
CSVVVDGGYTF
>.|14|.|TRBV11-3|TRBJ2-7
TGTGCCAGCAGCGACCGGGACAACTCCTACGAGCAGTACTTC
CASSDRDNSYEQYF
>few|16|TRBD1|TRBV4-1|TRBJ2-3
TGCGCCAGCAGCCAAGGGACAGGGGGCATTGGAGATACGCAGTATTTT
CASSQGTGGIGDTQYF
>few|13|TRBD1|TRBV29-1|TRBJ1-1
TGCAGCGTTTTACACAGGGGGCAAATTGAAGCTTTCTTT
CSVLHRGQIEAFF
>few|13|.|TRBV30|TRBJ2-1
TGTGCCTGGAGTGTATATGCCCTCAATGAGCAGTTCTTC
CAWSVYALNEQFF
>many|18|TRBD1|TRBV5-5|TRBJ2-7
TGTGCCAGCAGCTTAGGGTTTTCAGGGGGCCTTCTTTCCTACGAGCAGTACTTC
CASSLGFSGGLLSYEQYF
>few|15|.|TRBV4-1|TRBJ1-1
TGCGCCAGCAGCCAAGCTGGAGCCATGAACACTGAAGCTTTCTTT
CASSQAGAMNTEAFF
>.|15|.|TRBV24-1|TRBJ2-2
TGTGCCACCAGTGATTTGGGGGAGAACACCGGGGAGCTGTTTTTT
CATSDLGENTGELFF
>.|15|TRBD2|TRBV28|TRBJ2-3
TGTGCCAGCAGACCTAGCGGGACGGGTGAGGATACGCAGTATTTT
CASRPSGTGEDTQYF
>many|13|.|TRBV24-1|TRBJ2-2
TGTGCCACCTCCGGGGCGAACACCGGGGAGCTGTTTTTT
CATSGANTGELFF
>few|16|.|TRBV27|TRBJ2-2
TGTGCCAGCAGTCGCTTGCCAGGGAGGAACACCGGGGAGCTGTTTTTT
CASSRLPGRNTGELFF
>few|16|TRBD1|TRBV5-1|TRBJ2-1
TGCGCCAGCAGCTCGACCCAGGGGGCGGTTGCCAATGAGCAGTTCTTC
CASSSTQGAVANEQFF
>few|16|.|TRBV5-1|TRBJ2-2
TGCGCCAGCAGCTCCTGGGGGCACCAGAACACCGGGGAGCTGTTTTTT
CASSSWGHQNTGELFF
>.|15|.|TRBV4-1|TRBJ1-1
TGCGCCAGCAGCCAAGAACCCGCTTTGGTCACTGAAGCTTTCTTT
CASSQEPALVTEAFF
>many|12|.|TRBV29-1|TRBJ2-2
TGCAGCGTTGCGCAGGGCGGCGGGGAGCTGTTTTTT
CSVAQGGGELFF
>.|15|TRBD2|TRBV5-6|TRBJ2-1
TGTGCCAGCAGCTTGTCAGGCGGGGGGGCCAATGAGCAGTTCTTC
CASSLSGGGANEQFF
>few|16|.|TRBV12-3/TRBV12-4|TRBJ2-7
TGTGCCAGCAGTTTAGACAGGATGGATAGCTCCTACGAGCAGTACTTC
CASSLDRMDSSYEQYF
>.|13|.|TRBV7-8|TRBJ2-7
TGTGCCAGCAGCGCCGGGAGAAACTACGAGCAGTACTTC
CASSAGRNYEQYF
>.|14|.|TRBV4-3|TRBJ2-2
TGCGCCAGCAGCCAAGATTGGGCAACCTGGGAGCTGTTTTTT
CASSQDWATWELFF
>few|13|TRBD1|TRBV12-3/TRBV12-4|TRBJ2-7
TGTGCCAGCAGTGACGGACAGGCTTACGAGCAGTACTTC
CASSDGQAYEQYF
>.|15|.|TRBV9|TRBJ2-3
TGTGCCAGCAGCGTAGACAGGGACCCCACAGATACGCAGTATTTT
CASSVDRDPTDTQYF
>.|16|.|TRBV5-1|TRBJ2-1
TGCGCCAGCAGCTTGGCCGGGGGGCGCGGTCAGGATGAGCAGTTCTTC
CASSLAGGRGQDEQFF
>few|15|.|TRBV4-1|TRBJ2-1
TGCGCCAGCGGAGGCCCCTCGAGCTCCTACAATGAGCAGTTCTTC
CASGGPSSSYNEQFF
>.|10|.|TRBV6-2/TRBV6-3|TRBJ2-3
TGTGCCACGGAGCAGGGAGGGCAGTATTTT
CATEQGGQYF
>few|16|.|TRBV19|TRBJ2-7
TGTGCCAGTAGTCCTCTCTCGGGACAACTTCTAGGCGAGCAGTACTTC
CASSPLSGQLLGEQYF
>.|15|.|TRBV12-3/TRBV12-4|TRBJ2-5
TGTGCCAGCAGTTTTGAGCAGGGTCCCCAAGAGACCCAGTACTTC
CASSFEQGPQETQYF
>.|16|TRBD2|TRBV7-3|TRBJ2-3
TGTGCCAGCAGCTCACACTCTAGCGGTAGCACAGATACGCAGTATTTT
CASSSHSSGSTDTQYF
>.|14|.|TRBV7-9|TRBJ2-7
TGTGCCAGCAGCTTAGAGGGGATCCCCTACGAGCAGTACTTC
CASSLEGIPYEQYF
>few|15|TRBD2|TRBV7-7|TRBJ2-1
TGTGCCAGCAGCGCGGGACTAGATTCCTACAATGAGCAGTTCTTC
CASSAGLDSYNEQFF
>few|18|.|TRBV4-2|TRBJ1-2
TGTGCCAGCAGCCAAGATTCGGCCGTCGGGTATCCTAACTATGGCTACACCTTC
CASSQDSAVGYPNYGYTF
>.|15|.|TRBV7-9|TRBJ2-1
TGTGCCAGCAGCTTCGGCCCAAGCTCCTACAATGAGCAGTTCTTC
CASSFGPSSYNEQFF
>.|13|.|TRBV12-3/TRBV12-4|TRBJ1-2
TGTGCCAGCAGTTGGACGGCCAAATATGGCTACACCTTC
CASSWTAKYGYTF
>.|16|TRBD2|TRBV12-3/TRBV12-4|TRBJ2-3
TGTGCCAGCAGTTTCATGGCGGGAGGGCCAACAGATACGCAGTATTTT
CASSFMAGGPTDTQYF
>.|13|.|TRBV20-1|TRBJ2-1
TGCAGTGCTGATGGACCGACCACGGATGAGCAGTTCTTC
CSADGPTTDEQFF
>.|12|.|TRBV12-3/TRBV12-4|TRBJ2-3
TGTGCCAGCAGTTTCGACGGGGGTGCCCAGTATTTT
CASSFDGGAQYF
>few|16|.|TRBV24-1|TRBJ2-5
TGTGCCACCAGTGATTTCTCCCTTGACAAGCAAGAGACCCAGTACTTC
CATSDFSLDKQETQYF
>.|15|.|TRBV9|TRBJ2-3
TGTGCCAGCAGCGTTCAACAAGTTAACACAGATACGCAGTATTTT
CASSVQQVNTDTQYF
>.|13|TRBD1|TRBV6-5|TRBJ1-2
TGTGCCAGCAGTTACACTACAGGGGCAGGCTACACCTTC
CASSYTTGAGYTF
>.|17|TRBD1|TRBV7-6|TRBJ2-5
TGTGCCAGCAGCTTAGAGCCCTCAGGGGGTCCGTGGGAGACCCAGTACTTC
CASSLEPSGGPWETQYF
>.|16|.|TRBV6-2/TRBV6-3|TRBJ1-6
TGTGCCAGCAGTTACACGACAGCAGGGTATAATTCACCCCTCCACTTT
CASSYTTAGYNSPLHF
>many|17|.|TRBV4-1|TRBJ2-3
TGCGCCAGCAGCCAAGAAGGCCCCGGGACGGTGCTAGATACGCAGTATTTT
CASSQEGPGTVLDTQYF
>.|15|TRBD2|TRBV6-2/TRBV6-3|TRBJ2-7
TGTGCCAGCAGCCATACTAGCGGGGGCACCTACGAGCAGTACTTC
CASSHTSGGTYEQYF